This TCR beta chain was observed in a study of T cells after yellow fever vaccination. At the level of the study: Each low-cell-number fraction was prepared by means of SMART-Seq v4 Ultra Low Input. Study observations and caveats: Abundant clonotypes (contaminants from the bulk population) could be present in FACS-sorted repertoires. A weaker secondary response peaked on day 5, the primary on day 15.

The TCR cDNA carried a universal primer site and UMIs from 5'RACE template switching. TCRdb called the 5' RACE reads again in MiXCR, with one record for every CDR3 protein. The sample carries hundreds of thousands of distinct CDR3 sequences, under 9% recorded once. This clonotype was counted between two and nine times. Its antigen remains unknown. In germline, CDR1 is SGHDT, CDR2 YYEEEE. Trimming took off 0 bases at V and 7 bases at J, with 13 bases between the two ends. This CDR3 comprises 14 residues. The specimen comprised CD4+ T cells sorted from PBMCs, sampled 5 days after the yellow fever booster vaccination. The clonotype originates from a man between 18 and 29 years old who received the YFV17D yellow fever vaccine. This sequence joins TRBV5-6 and TRBJ1-2; D is ambiguous. CDR3 region: CASSLDATWGGYTF. Here the CDR3 DNA reads TGTGCCAGCAGCTTGGATGCGACCTGGGGTGGCTACACCTTC.